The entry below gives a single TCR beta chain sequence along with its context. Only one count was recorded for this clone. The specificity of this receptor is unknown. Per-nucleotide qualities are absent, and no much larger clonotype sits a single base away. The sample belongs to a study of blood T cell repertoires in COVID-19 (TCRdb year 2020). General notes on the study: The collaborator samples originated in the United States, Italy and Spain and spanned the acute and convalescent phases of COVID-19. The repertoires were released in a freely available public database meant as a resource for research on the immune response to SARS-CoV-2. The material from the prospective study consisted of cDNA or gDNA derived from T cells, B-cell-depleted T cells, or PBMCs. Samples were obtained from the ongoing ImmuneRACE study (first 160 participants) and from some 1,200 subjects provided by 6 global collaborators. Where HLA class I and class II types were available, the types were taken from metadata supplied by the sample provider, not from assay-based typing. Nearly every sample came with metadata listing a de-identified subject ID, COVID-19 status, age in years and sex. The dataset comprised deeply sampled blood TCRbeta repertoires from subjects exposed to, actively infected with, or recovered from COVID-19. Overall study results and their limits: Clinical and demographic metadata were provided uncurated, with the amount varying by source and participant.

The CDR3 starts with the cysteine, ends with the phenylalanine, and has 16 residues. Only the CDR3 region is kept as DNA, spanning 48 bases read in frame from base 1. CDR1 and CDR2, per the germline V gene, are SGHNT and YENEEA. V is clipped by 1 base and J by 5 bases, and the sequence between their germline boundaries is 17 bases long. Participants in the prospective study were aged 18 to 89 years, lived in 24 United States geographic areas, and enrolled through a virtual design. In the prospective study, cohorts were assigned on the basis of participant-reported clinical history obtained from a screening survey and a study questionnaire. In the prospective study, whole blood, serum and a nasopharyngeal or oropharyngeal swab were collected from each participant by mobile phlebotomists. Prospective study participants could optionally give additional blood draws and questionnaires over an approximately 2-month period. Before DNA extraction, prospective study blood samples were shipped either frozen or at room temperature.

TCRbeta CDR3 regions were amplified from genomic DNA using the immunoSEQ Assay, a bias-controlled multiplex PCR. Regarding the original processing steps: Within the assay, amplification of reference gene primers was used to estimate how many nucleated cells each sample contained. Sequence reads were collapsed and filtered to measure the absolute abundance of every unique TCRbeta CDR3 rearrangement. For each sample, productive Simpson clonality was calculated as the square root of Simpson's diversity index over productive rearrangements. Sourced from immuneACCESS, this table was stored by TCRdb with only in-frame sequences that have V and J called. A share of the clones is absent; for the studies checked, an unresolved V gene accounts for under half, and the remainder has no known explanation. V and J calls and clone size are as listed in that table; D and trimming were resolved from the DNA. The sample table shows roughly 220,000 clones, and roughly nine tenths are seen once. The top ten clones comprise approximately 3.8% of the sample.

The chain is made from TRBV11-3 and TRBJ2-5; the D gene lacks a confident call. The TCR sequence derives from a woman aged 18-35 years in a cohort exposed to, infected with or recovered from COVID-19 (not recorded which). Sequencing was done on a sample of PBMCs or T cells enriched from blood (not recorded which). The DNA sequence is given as TGTGCCAGCAGCTTAGGATTATTCCCAAAACAGGAGACCCAGTACTTC. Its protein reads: CASSLGLFPKQETQYF.